These T cell receptor beta chains were read from a single sample in a study of graft-versus-host responses after intestinal transplantation. Using immunoSEQ multiplex PCR, the repertoire was profiled, and TCRdb retains in-frame clones only, with some absent. This table holds 80,000 to 85,000 clones, 91% found once. No antigen has been assigned to these receptors. This specimen consisted of unstimulated CD4+ T cells sorted from spleen or lymph node cells, obtained before intestinal transplant. The receptors originated from a human donor who received an intestinal transplant. Each CDR3 is given with its conserved first and last residue. Each record gives: clone size, J gene, D gene, V gene, CDR3 protein, CDR3 DNA. A D gene is named only where the DNA matches it firmly. The size of a clone is reported for some rows only, either as once, few or many, or as a class for expanded clones.

NA	TRBJ1-2	NA	TRBV5-8	CASSSHRAGTLAGYTF	TGTGCCAGCAGCTCCCACCGGGCGGGGACTCTTGCTGGCTACACCTTC
NA	TRBJ2-7	TRBD1	TRBV6-6	CASSAPWDSSYEQYF	TGTGCCAGCAGCGCCCCTTGGGACAGCTCCTACGAGCAGTACTTC
NA	TRBJ2-3	NA	TRBV19	CASSTSVASDTQYF	TGTGCCAGTAGTACCTCGGTAGCGTCAGATACGCAGTATTTT
NA	TRBJ1-6	NA	TRBV7-2	CASSLGQTDNSPLHF	TGTGCCAGCAGCTTGGGGCAGACGGATAATTCACCCCTCCACTTT
NA	TRBJ2-3	NA	TRBV27	CASSQRVSTDTQYF	TGTGCCAGCAGTCAACGGGTGAGCACAGATACGCAGTATTTT
NA	TRBJ1-1	NA	TRBV30	CAWSPRKNTEAFF	TGTGCCTGGAGTCCGAGAAAGAACACTGAAGCTTTCTTT
NA	TRBJ2-5	NA	TRBV6-5	CASRLTGPQETQYF	TGTGCCAGCAGGCTGACAGGCCCCCAAGAGACCCAGTACTTC
NA	TRBJ2-5	TRBD1	TRBV6-6	CASSLPGQGVQETQYF	TGTGCCAGCAGCCTACCGGGACAGGGGGTGCAAGAGACCCAGTACTTC
NA	TRBJ1-2	TRBD1	TRBV19	CASSPGQVGYGYTF	TGTGCCAGTAGTCCGGGACAGGTGGGCTATGGCTACACCTTC
NA	TRBJ2-2	NA	TRBV6-5	CASRIGAGELFF	TGTGCCAGCAGGATAGGGGCCGGGGAGCTGTTTTTT
NA	TRBJ1-1	TRBD1	TRBV7-7	CASSFDRGTEAFF	TGTGCCAGCAGCTTCGACAGGGGGACTGAAGCTTTCTTT
NA	TRBJ2-2	NA	TRBV5-1	CASSSNRGTGELFF	TGCGCCAGCAGCTCCAACAGAGGGACCGGGGAGCTGTTTTTT
NA	TRBJ2-2	TRBD1	TRBV5-1	CASGTVLNTGELFF	TGCGCCAGCGGGACAGTTCTGAACACCGGGGAGCTGTTTTTT
NA	TRBJ2-2	TRBD2	TRBV2	CASRERGVQNTGELFF	TGTGCCAGCAGAGAGCGGGGGGTACAGAACACCGGGGAGCTGTTTTTT
NA	TRBJ2-1	NA	TRBV19	CASSLGGHPEAFF	TGTGCCAGTAGTCTGGGGGGGCATCCAGAAGCGTTCTTC
NA	TRBJ1-5	TRBD1	TRBV6-6	CASSITGVMNQPQHF	TGTGCCAGCAGTATAACAGGGGTGATGAATCAGCCCCAGCATTTT
NA	TRBJ2-2	NA	TRBV6-1	CASSGAGGELFF	TGTGCCAGCAGTGGGGCGGGCGGGGAGCTGTTTTTT
NA	TRBJ2-7	TRBD2	TRBV4-3	CASSQVNGGAYEQYF	TGCGCCAGCAGCCAAGTCAACGGGGGGGCGTACGAGCAGTACTTC
NA	TRBJ2-5	NA	TRBV5-1	CASSLLRQETQYF	TGCGCCAGCAGCTTGCTCAGACAAGAGACCCAGTACTTC
NA	TRBJ1-1	NA	TRBV5-1	CASSLEQEPIEAFF	TGCGCCAGCAGCTTGGAACAGGAGCCGATTGAAGCTTTCTTT
NA	TRBJ2-7	NA	TRBV29-1	CSVEEGAEQYF	TGCAGCGTTGAGGAGGGAGCCGAGCAGTACTTC
NA	TRBJ2-1	NA	TRBV5-1	CASRVRGSAYNEQFF	TGCGCCAGCAGGGTTAGAGGTTCGGCCTACAATGAGCAGTTCTTC
NA	TRBJ1-2	TRBD1	TRBV7-2	CASSFGQGRLYGYTF	TGTGCCAGCAGCTTCGGACAGGGGCGCCTCTATGGCTACACCTTC
few	TRBJ1-3	TRBD1	TRBV10-1	CASSPGQSSGNTIYF	TGCGCCAGCAGTCCGGGACAGAGCTCTGGAAACACCATATATTTT
NA	TRBJ1-5	NA	TRBV19	CASSIETSRNQPQHF	TGTGCCAGTAGTATAGAAACATCCCGCAATCAGCCCCAGCATTTT
few	TRBJ1-1	NA	TRBV30	CAWRWGGLGDTEAFF	TGTGCCTGGAGATGGGGCGGTTTGGGTGACACTGAAGCTTTCTTT
NA	TRBJ2-2	TRBD1	TRBV6-1	CAIPRQGMTTGELFF	TGTGCCATCCCACGACAGGGGATGACCACCGGGGAGCTGTTTTTT
few	TRBJ1-2	NA	TRBV10-3	CAISEARSYGYTF	TGTGCCATCAGTGAGGCTCGGTCCTATGGCTACACCTTC
NA	TRBJ2-1	NA	TRBV7-9	CASSLSDTADPYNEQFF	TGTGCCAGCAGCTTATCCGATACAGCCGATCCCTACAATGAGCAGTTCTTC
NA	TRBJ2-7	TRBD1	TRBV5-1	CASSFQGARFGSSYEQYF	TGCGCCAGCAGCTTCCAGGGGGCGCGTTTCGGAAGCTCCTACGAGCAGTACTTC
NA	TRBJ2-7	NA	TRBV18	CASSALNPRETEQYF	TGTGCCAGCTCAGCGTTAAACCCCAGGGAAACCGAGCAGTACTTC
NA	TRBJ1-5	NA	TRBV30	CAWSVRTGSAYSNQPQHF	TGTGCCTGGAGTGTTCGAACAGGGTCTGCTTATAGCAATCAGCCCCAGCATTTT
NA	TRBJ1-1	TRBD1	TRBV7-2	CASSFGQGRNAEAFF	TGTGCCAGCAGCTTTGGACAGGGAAGGAACGCTGAAGCTTTCTTT